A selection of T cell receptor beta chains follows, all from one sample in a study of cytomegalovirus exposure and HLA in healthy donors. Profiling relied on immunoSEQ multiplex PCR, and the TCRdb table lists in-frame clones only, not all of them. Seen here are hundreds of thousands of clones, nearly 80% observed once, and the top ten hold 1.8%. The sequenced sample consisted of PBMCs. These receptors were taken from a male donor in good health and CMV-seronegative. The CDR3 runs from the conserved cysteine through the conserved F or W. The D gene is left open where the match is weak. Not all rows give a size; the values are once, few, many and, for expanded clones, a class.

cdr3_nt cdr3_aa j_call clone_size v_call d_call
TGTGCCAGCAGTTTCTCTAGCGGGGGGAACACCGGGGAGCTGTTTTTT CASSFSSGGNTGELFF TRBJ2-2 - TRBV27 TRBD2
TGTGCCAGCAGCTTAGAAGGCGTCGAGGGGGATGAGCAGTTCTTC CASSLEGVEGDEQFF TRBJ2-1 - TRBV11-1 -
TGTGCCTGGAGTGCTGGGGACAGAATCCACACTGAAGCTTTCTTT CAWSAGDRIHTEAFF TRBJ1-1 - TRBV30 TRBD1
TGTGCCAGCCTACGGAACACTGAAGCTTTCTTT CASLRNTEAFF TRBJ1-1 - TRBV6-5 -
TGTGCCAGCAGCACTAGGAGCTCCTACGAGCAGTACTTC CASSTRSSYEQYF TRBJ2-7 - TRBV6-1 -
TGTGCCAGCAGCCAAGAGTGGGGCCTAGCGGGGTACAACAATGAGCAGTTCTTC CASSQEWGLAGYNNEQFF TRBJ2-1 - TRBV4-2 TRBD2
TGTGCCAGCAGCTCCATTAGCGGGGAAGGGGCAGATACGCAGTATTTT CASSSISGEGADTQYF TRBJ2-3 few TRBV7-8 TRBD2
TGTGCCAGCAGTGATTCGGGGGGCCAAGAGACCCAGTACTTC CASSDSGGQETQYF TRBJ2-5 - TRBV2 TRBD2
TGCGCCAGCAGGACAGGGGTGAACACTGAAGCTTTCTTT CASRTGVNTEAFF TRBJ1-1 - TRBV4-3 TRBD1
TGTGCCAGCAGCCGCACCCGGGAGCGGGGGGAGCTGTTTTTT CASSRTRERGELFF TRBJ2-2 few TRBV7-9 -
TGTGCCAGCAGCCTGTGGACTAGCGGGAAAGGGCACAATGAGCAGTTCTTC CASSLWTSGKGHNEQFF TRBJ2-1 - TRBV14 TRBD2
TGTGCCAGCAGCTTAATCTCGCCGGCCGGGGAGCTGTTTTTT CASSLISPAGELFF TRBJ2-2 - TRBV7-3 -
TGCGCCAGCAGCGGGAACAGGGCCGGAAAATACGAGCAGTACTTC CASSGNRAGKYEQYF TRBJ2-7 - TRBV5-1 -
TGTGCCATCAGTAGACAGGGGGCTGCTGGAAACACCATATATTTT CAISRQGAAGNTIYF TRBJ1-3 - TRBV10-3 TRBD1